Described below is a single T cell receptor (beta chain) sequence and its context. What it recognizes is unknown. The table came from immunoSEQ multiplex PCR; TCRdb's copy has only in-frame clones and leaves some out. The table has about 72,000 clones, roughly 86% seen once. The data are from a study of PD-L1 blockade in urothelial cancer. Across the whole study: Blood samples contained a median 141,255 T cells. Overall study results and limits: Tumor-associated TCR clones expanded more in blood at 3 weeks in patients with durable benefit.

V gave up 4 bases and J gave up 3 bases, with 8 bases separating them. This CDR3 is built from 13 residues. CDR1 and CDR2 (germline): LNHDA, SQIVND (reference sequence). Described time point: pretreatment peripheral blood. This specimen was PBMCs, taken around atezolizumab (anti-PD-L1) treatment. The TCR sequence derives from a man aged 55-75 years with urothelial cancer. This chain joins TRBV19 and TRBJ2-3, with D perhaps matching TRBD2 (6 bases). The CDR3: CASSRRDTDTQYF. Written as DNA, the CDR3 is TGTGCCAGTAGTAGGCGGGATACAGATACGCAGTATTTT. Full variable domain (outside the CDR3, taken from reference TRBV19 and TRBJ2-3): DGGITQSPKYLFRKEGQNVTLSCEQNLNHDAMYWYRQDPGQGLRLIYYSQIVNDFQKGDIAEGYSVSREKKESFPLTVTSAQKNPTAFYLCASSRRDTDTQYFGPGTRLTVL.